This paragraph reports one T cell receptor beta chain. What it binds is not known. CDR3 length equals 18 residues. J lost 1 base, V lost 5 bases, and 12 bases had no gene match. Germline CDR1 and CDR2: SGHVS and FQNEAQ. The authors used template switching to add a universal primer site and gave cDNA unique molecular identifiers. TCRdb ran MiXCR on the 5' RACE reads and lists one entry per CDR3 protein. The repertoire holds a few hundred thousand distinct CDR3 sequences, around a tenth seen once, with more than 2.5% in the top ten. The sample belongs to a study of identical twins. Study-wide findings and caveats: Cross-sectional statistical analysis was relied on for the conclusions, without the same donors being followed. Diverse VJ usage suggested most zero-insertion clonotypes were not invariant T cells.

A further study also used this sample, focusing on yellow fever vaccine responses in identical twins.

This rearrangement joins TRBV7-8 to TRBJ2-1; 9 bases agree with TRBD2. The source material was PBMCs. This sequence originates from a woman aged 18 to 35 in good health. The CDR3: CASSTLHLAGSSYNEQFF. CDR3 DNA: TGTGCCAGCAGCACGCTACATCTAGCGGGGTCTTCCTACAATGAGCAGTTCTTC. The full variable domain, completed using reference TRBV7-8 and TRBJ2-1, is GAGVSQSPRYKVAKRGQDVALRCDPISGHVSLFWYQQALGQGPEFLTYFQNEAQLDKSGLPSDRFFAERPEGSVSTLKIQRTQQEDSAVYLCASSTLHLAGSSYNEQFFGPGTRLTVL.